A selection of T cell receptor beta chains follows, all from one sample in a study of T cells in Graves' hyperthyroidism and ophthalmopathy. MiXCR was run by TCRdb on the multiplex PCR reads, yielding one entry per CDR3 protein. The data contain about 480,000 distinct CDR3 sequences, 24% of them singletons. Sequencing used blood. The source of these receptors is a woman aged 25 to 39 with Graves' ophthalmopathy. CDR3s include the opening cysteine and the closing phenylalanine or tryptophan. A D gene is named only where the DNA matches it firmly. A clone size is listed for some rows: how often the clone was seen (once, few, many), or a class if it is expanded.

. . TRBJ2-7 TRBV28 CASSYRGYLYEQYF TGTGCCAGCAGTTATAGGGGCTACCTCTACGAGCAGTACTTC
TRBD2 . TRBJ2-5 TRBV7-9 CASSLRGGTYQETQYF TGTGCCAGCAGCTTACGCGGGGGGACGTACCAAGAGACCCAGTACTTC
TRBD2 many TRBJ2-4 TRBV6-1 CASRLAENIQYF TGTGCCAGCAGACTAGCGGAAAACATTCAGTACTTC
. many TRBJ1-5 TRBV12-3/TRBV12-4 CASSFRAGWNQPQHF TGTGCCAGCAGTTTTCGGGCAGGGTGGAATCAGCCCCAGCATTTT
TRBD1 few TRBJ2-3 TRBV27 CASSLKTGVLNTQYF TGTGCCAGCAGTTTAAAGACAGGGGTCCTGAATACGCAGTATTTT
. many TRBJ1-1 TRBV15 CATSWGNTEAFF TGTGCCACCAGCTGGGGTAACACTGAAGCTTTCTTT
. few TRBJ1-1 TRBV3-1 CASSPLQGGVVNTEAFF TGTGCCAGCAGCCCGTTACAGGGAGGGGTGGTGAACACTGAAGCTTTCTTT
. many TRBJ1-5 TRBV20-1 CSAREAQVNQPQHF TGCAGTGCTAGAGAGGCACAGGTGAACCAGCCCCAGCATTTT
. . TRBJ1-2 TRBV12-3/TRBV12-4 CASSPSRPHYGYTF TGTGCCAGCAGCCCTTCGCGACCCCACTATGGCTACACCTTC
. many TRBJ1-5 TRBV20-1 CSARDGDQPQHF TGCAGTGCTAGAGATGGGGATCAGCCCCAGCATTTT
. few TRBJ1-2 TRBV30 CAWSVFSGTPGYTF TGTGCCTGGAGTGTTTTCTCCGGGACCCCTGGCTACACCTTC
. many TRBJ1-2 TRBV7-2 CASSLAFSNYGYTF TGTGCCAGCAGCTTAGCATTCTCTAACTATGGCTACACCTTC
. . TRBJ2-3 TRBV5-1 CASSFLGGRVTDTQYF TGCGCCAGCAGCTTCTTAGGGGGTCGAGTCACAGATACGCAGTATTTT
. many TRBJ1-1 TRBV7-2 CASSLWGGSTEAFF TGTGCCAGCAGCCTATGGGGGGGGAGCACTGAAGCTTTCTTT
TRBD1 many TRBJ2-7 TRBV30 CALAPVRGLYEQYF TGTGCCTTGGCCCCCGTCAGGGGGCTATACGAGCAGTACTTC
. . TRBJ1-5 TRBV4-2 CASSQAVGRDNQPQHF TGTGCCAGCAGCCAAGCCGTGGGACGGGACAATCAGCCCCAGCATTTT
. many TRBJ1-5 TRBV4-1 CASSQEGQPNQPQHF TGCGCCAGCAGCCAAGAAGGCCAGCCAAATCAGCCCCAGCATTTT
TRBD1 few TRBJ2-5 TRBV11-2 CASSLLQGAGETQYF TGTGCCAGCAGCTTACTACAGGGGGCTGGAGAGACCCAGTACTTC
. . TRBJ1-1 TRBV6-5 CASRTSRVNTEAFF TGTGCCAGCAGAACCTCGAGGGTGAACACTGAAGCTTTCTTT
. many TRBJ2-7 TRBV28 CASSFRLNSYEQYF TGTGCCAGCAGTTTTAGGTTAAACTCCTACGAGCAGTACTTC
. many TRBJ1-1 TRBV6-1 CASSASTGAITEAFF TGTGCCAGCAGCGCGAGTACAGGCGCGATAACTGAAGCTTTCTTT
. many TRBJ2-7 TRBV2 CASRDRDSYEQYF TGTGCCAGCAGGGACAGAGACTCCTACGAGCAGTACTTC
. many TRBJ2-7 TRBV19 CASSIDSYEQYF TGTGCCAGTAGTATCGACAGCTACGAGCAGTACTTC
. many TRBJ2-5 TRBV5-1 CASSSGVVGETQYF TGCGCCAGCAGCTCTGGGGTGGTAGGAGAGACCCAGTACTTC
TRBD1 few TRBJ1-2 TRBV12-3/TRBV12-4 CASSSDRAGYYGYTF TGTGCCAGCAGTTCAGACAGGGCTGGATACTATGGCTACACCTTC
. many TRBJ2-5 TRBV7-2 CASSLDAAPETQYF TGTGCCAGCAGCTTAGACGCAGCCCCAGAGACCCAGTACTTC
. many TRBJ1-5 TRBV10-3 CAIGRDTNQPQHF TGTGCCATCGGGCGGGACACTAATCAGCCCCAGCATTTT
TRBD1 many TRBJ2-7 TRBV10-1 CASSEIGTGILEQYF TGCGCCAGCAGTGAGATTGGGACAGGGATATTGGAGCAGTACTTC
TRBD2 . TRBJ2-1 TRBV12-3/TRBV12-4 CASSLRTSGGPSYNEQFF TGTGCCAGCAGTTTAAGAACTAGCGGGGGGCCTTCATACAATGAGCAGTTCTTC